This TCR beta chain was recovered during a study of cytomegalovirus exposure and HLA in healthy donors. Trimming left V 0 bases short and J 1 base short, with 9 bases between. CDR3 length: 15 residues. CDR1 SGHRS and CDR2 YFSETQ come from the germline V gene. Turning to this clone: Its matching antigen is unknown.

The PCR made use of 60 Vbeta and 13 Jbeta primers. The method was immunoSEQ multiplex PCR; TCRdb's version includes in-frame clones alone and lacks a portion of them. Here the sample spans approximately 120,000 clones, around four fifths being singletons. Study findings and constraints: A missense variant in DCLRE1C was later tied to TCR beta V- and J-gene trimming. From TCR beta sequences, most subjects' HLA-A and HLA-B alleles were reportedly predicted accurately. Most TCR sequences were rare, but some public TCRs occurred in many donors. Later analysis placed DRB1 highest and HLA-C lowest in TCR association rates, which differed by HLA locus.

This clonotype originated in a woman aged 40 to 50 in good health and CMV-seropositive. This rearrangement joins TRBV5-1 to TRBJ2-3; TRBD2 is a possible D gene (5 bases). The sequenced sample consisted of PBMCs. The CDR3 loop is CASSLVAGRTDTQYF. CDR3 nucleotide sequence: TGCGCCAGCAGCTTGGTGGCGGGTCGCACAGATACGCAGTATTTT. Full variable domain (remainder filled in from reference TRBV5-1 and TRBJ2-3): KAGVTQTPRYLIKTRGQQVTLSCSPISGHRSVSWYQQTPGQGLQFLFEYFSETQRNKGNFPGRFSGRQFSNSRSEMNVSTLELGDSALYLCASSLVAGRTDTQYFGPGTRLTVL.